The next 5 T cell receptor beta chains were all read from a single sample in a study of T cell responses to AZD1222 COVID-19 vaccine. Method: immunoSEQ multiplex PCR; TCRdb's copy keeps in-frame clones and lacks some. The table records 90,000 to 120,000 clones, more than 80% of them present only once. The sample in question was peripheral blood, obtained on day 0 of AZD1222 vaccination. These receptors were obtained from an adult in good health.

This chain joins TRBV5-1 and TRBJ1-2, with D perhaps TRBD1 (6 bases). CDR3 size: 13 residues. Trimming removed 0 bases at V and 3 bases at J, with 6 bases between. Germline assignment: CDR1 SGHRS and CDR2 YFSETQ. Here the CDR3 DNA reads TGCGCCAGCAGCTTGGGACAGGACTATGGCTACACCTTC. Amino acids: CASSLGQDYGYTF.

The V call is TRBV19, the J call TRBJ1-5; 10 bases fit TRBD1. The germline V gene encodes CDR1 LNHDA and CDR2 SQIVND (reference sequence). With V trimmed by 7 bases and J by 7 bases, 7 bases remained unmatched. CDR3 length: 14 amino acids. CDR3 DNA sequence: TGTGCCAGTACCTCAGACAGGGGGCCACAGCCCCAGCATTTT. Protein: CASTSDRGPQPQHF.

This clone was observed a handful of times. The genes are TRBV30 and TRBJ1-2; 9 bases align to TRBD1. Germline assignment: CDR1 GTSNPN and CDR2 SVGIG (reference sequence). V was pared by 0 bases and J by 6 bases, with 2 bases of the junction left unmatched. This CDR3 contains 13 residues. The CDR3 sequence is CAWSVGQGHGYTF. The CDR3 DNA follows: TGTGCCTGGAGTGTGGGACAGGGACATGGCTACACCTTC.

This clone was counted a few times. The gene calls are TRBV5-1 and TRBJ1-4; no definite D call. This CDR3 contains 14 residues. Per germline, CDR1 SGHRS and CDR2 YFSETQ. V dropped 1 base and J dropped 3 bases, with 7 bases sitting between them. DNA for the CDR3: TGCGCCAGCAGCTTGACGGAACCTAATGAAAAACTGTTTTTT. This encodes CASSLTEPNEKLFF.

The CDR3 sequence is CASSSGLEKGRDTQYF. CDR3 nucleotides: TGTGCCAGCAGCTCAGGACTAGAAAAAGGGAGAGATACGCAGTATTTT. The chain joins TRBV5-4 to TRBJ2-3, with 7 bases aligning to TRBD2. Germline-derived CDR1 and CDR2 are SGHNT and YYREEE (reference sequence). The CDR3 has 16 residues. The V gene end was trimmed by 3 bases and the J gene end by 5 bases; junction bases not matched to a gene: 12.